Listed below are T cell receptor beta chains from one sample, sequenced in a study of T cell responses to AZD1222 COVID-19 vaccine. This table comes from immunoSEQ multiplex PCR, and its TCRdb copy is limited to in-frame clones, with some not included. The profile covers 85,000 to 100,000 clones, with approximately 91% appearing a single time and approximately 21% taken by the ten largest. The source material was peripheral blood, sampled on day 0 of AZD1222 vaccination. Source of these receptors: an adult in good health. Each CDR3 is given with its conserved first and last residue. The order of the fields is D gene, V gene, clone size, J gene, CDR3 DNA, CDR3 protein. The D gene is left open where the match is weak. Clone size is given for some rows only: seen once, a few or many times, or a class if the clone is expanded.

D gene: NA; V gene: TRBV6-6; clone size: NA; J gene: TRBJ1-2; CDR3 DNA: TGTGCCAGCAGTTTCGCCGACAGGTTGTTCTATGGCTACACCTTC; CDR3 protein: CASSFADRLFYGYTF
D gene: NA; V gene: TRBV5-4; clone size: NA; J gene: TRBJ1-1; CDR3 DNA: TGTGCCAGCAGCTACGACCGAAACACTGAAGCTTTCTTT; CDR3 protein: CASSYDRNTEAFF
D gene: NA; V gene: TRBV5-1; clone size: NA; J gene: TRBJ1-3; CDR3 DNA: TGCGCCAGCAGCCAACAGGGCAACTCTGGAAACACCATATATTTT; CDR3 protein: CASSQQGNSGNTIYF
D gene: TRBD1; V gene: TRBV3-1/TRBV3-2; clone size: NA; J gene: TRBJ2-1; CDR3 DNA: TGTGCCAGCAGCCCGACAGGGGTTAATGAGCAGTTCTTC; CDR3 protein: CASSPTGVNEQFF
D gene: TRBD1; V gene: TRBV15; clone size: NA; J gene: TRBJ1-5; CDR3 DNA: TGTGCCACCAGAGGACAGGGGGCGAGCAATCAGCCCCAGCATTTT; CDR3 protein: CATRGQGASNQPQHF
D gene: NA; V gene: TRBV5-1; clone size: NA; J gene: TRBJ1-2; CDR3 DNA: TGCGCCAGCAGCTTACAGACAGGCAATAACTATGGCTACACCTTC; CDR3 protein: CASSLQTGNNYGYTF
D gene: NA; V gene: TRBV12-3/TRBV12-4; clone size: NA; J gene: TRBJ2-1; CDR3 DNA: TGTGCCAGCAGTTTAGCTCAAAATGAGCAGTTCTTC; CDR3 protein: CASSLAQNEQFF
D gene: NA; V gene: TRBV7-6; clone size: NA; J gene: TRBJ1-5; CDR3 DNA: TGTGCCAGCAGCTTAGGGGGTCCTAATCAGCCCCAGCATTTT; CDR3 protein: CASSLGGPNQPQHF
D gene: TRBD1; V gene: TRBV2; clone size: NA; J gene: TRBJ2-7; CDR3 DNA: TGTGCCAGCAGAGCCAGGGGGCACTCCTACGAGCAGTACTTC; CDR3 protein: CASRARGHSYEQYF
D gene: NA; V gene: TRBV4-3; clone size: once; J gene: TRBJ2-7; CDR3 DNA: TGCGCCAGCAGCCAAGATACGGTATACGAGCAGTACTTC; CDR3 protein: CASSQDTVYEQYF
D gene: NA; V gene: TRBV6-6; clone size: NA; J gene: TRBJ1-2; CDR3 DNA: TGTGCCAGCAGTTTCCTGGACGAGGGGGAGGGCTACACCTTC; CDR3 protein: CASSFLDEGEGYTF
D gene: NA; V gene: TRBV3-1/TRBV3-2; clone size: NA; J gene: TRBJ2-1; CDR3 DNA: TGTGCCAGCAGCCAAAGTTTTGCCGATGAGCAGTTCTTC; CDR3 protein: CASSQSFADEQFF
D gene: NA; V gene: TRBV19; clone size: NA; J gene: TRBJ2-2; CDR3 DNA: TGTGCCAGTAGTATCAACGGAGGCAGGGTTGCCGGGGAGCTGTTTTTT; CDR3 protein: CASSINGGRVAGELFF
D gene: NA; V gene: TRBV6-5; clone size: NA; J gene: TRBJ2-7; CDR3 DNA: TGTGCCAGTGAGGGTTTTAGCTCCTACGAGCAGTACTTC; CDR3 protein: CASEGFSSYEQYF
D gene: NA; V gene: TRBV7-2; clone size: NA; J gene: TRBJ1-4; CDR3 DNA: TGTGCCAGCAGCGGGGATAGGGTAGACGAAAAACTGTTTTTT; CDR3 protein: CASSGDRVDEKLFF
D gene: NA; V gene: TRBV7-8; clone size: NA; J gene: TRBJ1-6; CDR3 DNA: TGTGCCAGCAGCTTATTACCGGGGGCCGCAAATTCACCCCTCCACTTT; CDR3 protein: CASSLLPGAANSPLHF
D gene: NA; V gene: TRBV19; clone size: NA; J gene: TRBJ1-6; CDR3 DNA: TGTGCCAGTACCCCGTGGTTACGAAGCTCACCCCTCCACTTT; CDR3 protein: CASTPWLRSSPLHF
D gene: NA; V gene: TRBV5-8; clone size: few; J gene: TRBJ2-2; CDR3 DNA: TGTGCCTTCCTCAAGACAGGATTCACCGGGGAGCTGTTTTTT; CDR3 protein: CAFLKTGFTGELFF
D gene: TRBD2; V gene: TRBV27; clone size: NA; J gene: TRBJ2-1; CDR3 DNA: TGTGCCAGCAGTTTAGTAGCGGGGGGTGGCTCCTACAATGAGCAGTTCTTC; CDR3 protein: CASSLVAGGGSYNEQFF
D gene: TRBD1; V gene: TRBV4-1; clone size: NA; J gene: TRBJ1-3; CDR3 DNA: TGCGCCAGCAGCCTAACAGGGGGTGCTGGAAACACCATATATTTT; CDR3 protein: CASSLTGGAGNTIYF
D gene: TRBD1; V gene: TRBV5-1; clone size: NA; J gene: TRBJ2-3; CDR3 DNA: TGCGCCAGCGGCACAGGGGGCTTTGGTACAGATACGCAGTATTTT; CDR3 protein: CASGTGGFGTDTQYF
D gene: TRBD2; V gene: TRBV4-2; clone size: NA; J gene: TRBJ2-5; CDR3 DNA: TGTGCCAGCAGCCTCACGGGACTAGCGGGGGGCCGACAAGAGACCCAGTACTTC; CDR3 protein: CASSLTGLAGGRQETQYF
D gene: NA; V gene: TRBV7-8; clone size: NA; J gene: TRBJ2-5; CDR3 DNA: TGTGCCAGCAGCTTGCGACAGATAGTCCAAGAGACCCAGTACTTC; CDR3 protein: CASSLRQIVQETQYF